This T cell receptor beta chain stems from a study of blood T cells in healthy people across ages. Study-level background: About one barcoded TCR beta cDNA was captured per two T cells.

Of note for this clonotype: Its antigen is currently unknown.

In each sample, at least 6.5 million PBMCs were isolated. This CDR3 region has 15 residues. Trimming left V 1 base short and J 0 bases short, with 10 bases between. Germline V lookup: CDR1 SGHRS, CDR2 YFSETQ. Regarding the study as a whole: Estimates based on one million T cells were treated as lower bounds.

Next came a second PCR, run for about 7 to 11 cycles, which used a sample-barcoded 5' primer along with a J-beta primer mix. All cDNA molecules were each tagged by a template-switch adaptor with 12 random nucleotides. TCRdb processed the 5' RACE reads anew with MiXCR; each CDR3 protein has one entry. The data contain about 640,000 distinct CDR3 sequences, around three fifths of them seen just once; the ten biggest clones take up 30% to 45%. Sample: blood. This TCR was recovered from a man between 60 and 70 years old in good health. This chain links TRBV5-1 with TRBJ2-5; perhaps D is TRBD1 or TRBD2 (6 bases each). CDR3 coding DNA: TGCGCCAGCAGCTTGAACGGGGGCAACCAAGAGACCCAGTACTTC. Translation gives CASSLNGGNQETQYF.